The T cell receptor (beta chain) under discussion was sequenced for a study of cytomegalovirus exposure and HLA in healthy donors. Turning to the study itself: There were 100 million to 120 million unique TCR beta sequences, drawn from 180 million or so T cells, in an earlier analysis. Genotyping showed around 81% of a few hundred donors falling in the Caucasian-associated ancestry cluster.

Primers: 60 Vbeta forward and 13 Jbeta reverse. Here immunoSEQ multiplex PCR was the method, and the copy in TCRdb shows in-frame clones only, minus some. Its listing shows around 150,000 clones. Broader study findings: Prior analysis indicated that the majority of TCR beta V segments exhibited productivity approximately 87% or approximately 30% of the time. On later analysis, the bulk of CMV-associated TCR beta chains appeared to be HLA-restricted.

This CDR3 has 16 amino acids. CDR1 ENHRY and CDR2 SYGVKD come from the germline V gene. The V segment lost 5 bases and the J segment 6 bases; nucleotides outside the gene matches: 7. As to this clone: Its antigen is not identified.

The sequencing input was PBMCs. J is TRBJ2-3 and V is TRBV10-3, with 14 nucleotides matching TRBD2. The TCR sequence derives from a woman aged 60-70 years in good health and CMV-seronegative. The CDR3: CAISLTSGRANDTQYF. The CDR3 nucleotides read TGTGCCATCAGTTTGACTAGCGGGAGGGCCAATGATACGCAGTATTTT.